This T cell receptor beta chain appears in the sequencing data of a study of CD8+CD57+ T cells in acquired aplastic anemia (dated by TCRdb to 2017 to 2018). With respect to the entire study: On average, sorted CD4+ and CD8+ cells yielded about 3 ug of extracted DNA, with a range of 0.2 to 27.4 ug. Mean read counts for healthy donor samples were some 10 million for CD4+ cells and roughly 12 million for CD8+ cells. The investigation overall reported the following: Around 31 CD8+ CDR3 sequences were shared between patients and controls but appeared highly expressed in patients and within their immunodominant clones. CD8+ Simpson's diversity did not differ significantly between patients and healthy controls (P=0.060).

In this study, sorted CD4+ and CD8+ T cells from the blood of healthy subjects and of severe aplastic anemia patients had their TCR repertoires deep-sequenced. Ficoll-Paque density gradient centrifugation was used to isolate peripheral blood mononuclear cells. Before DNA extraction, CD4+ and CD8+ T cells were sorted with FACS or magnetic beads. This clonotype was counted only a few times. Its cognate antigen has yet to be identified. Base qualities are not at hand, and no much larger clone is one base apart. Genomic DNA served as template for TCR beta VDJ combination and CDR3 sequence profiling. TCR repertoire sequencing was run on an Illumina HiSeq 2000. Turning to the authors' computational methods: TRBV/TRBJ rearrangement plots, CDR3 size and DJ length profiles, and Simpson's diversity index were used to assess repertoires. Whichever DNA sequence was most abundant in the deep sequencing data was defined as the immunodominant clone. CDR3 amino acid sequences were checked for sharing between subjects and were compared against published repertoires and the VDJdb database. TCRdb reprocessing: public reads trimmed at Q25 with fastp, clones called with MiXCR, in-frame beta chains kept. Each CDR3 protein gets just one entry, which takes the most common genes and DNA from the rows behind it. The V and J calls, along with clone size, are taken from TCRdb and not from the paper's own processing. The sample records some 220,000 distinct CDR3 sequences, 34% of which are singletons. Around 1.1% of the sample rests with the top ten.

The junction carries 6 bases between V and J, which are trimmed by 0 bases and 7 bases respectively. The CDR3 spans 13 residues, from the cysteine through the phenylalanine. The DNA shown is the 39-base CDR3, in frame from base 1. In the germline V gene, CDR1 corresponds to SGHDN and CDR2 to FVKESK. The receptor's source is a human donor in good health, serving as a control. The V and J genes are TRBV14 and TRBJ1-4; TRBD1 is perhaps the D gene, given 5 matching bases. The sequenced sample consisted of sorted CD4+, CD8+, or CD8+CD57+ T cells (not recorded which) from PBMCs. The nucleotide sequence is TGTGCCAGCAGCCAAGATAGGGGTGAAAAACTGTTTTTT. It translates as CASSQDRGEKLFF.